The 6 T cell receptor beta chains below were found in one sample sequenced in a study of cytomegalovirus exposure and HLA in healthy donors. In the PCR, 60 Vbeta and 13 Jbeta primers were used. Sequencing used immunoSEQ multiplex PCR; TCRdb keeps in-frame clones, though not all of them. The table shows around 130,000 clones, with roughly 90% occurring only once. Material for sequencing was PBMCs. The origin of the receptors is a woman between 40 and 55 years old in good health and CMV-seronegative.

The chain recombines TRBV28 with TRBJ1-2, with D possibly TRBD1 on 5 matching bases. The CDR3 runs 14 residues. V lost 2 bases, J lost 7 bases, and 14 bases lay in between. The germline V gene encodes CDR1 MDHEN and CDR2 SYDVKM. This CDR3 is CASSLTPQVGGYTF. The CDR3, as DNA: TGTGCCAGCAGTTTAACACCACAGGTTGGTGGCTACACCTTC.

The J gene is TRBJ1-3, the V gene TRBV5-1; the match to TRBD1 covers 7 bases. There are 14 residues in the CDR3. From germline, CDR1 is SGHRS and CDR2 YFSETQ. The trim removed 4 bases at V and 3 bases at J, leaving 4 bases unmatched. In DNA, the CDR3 is TGCGCCAGCAGCCAAACAGGGGTTGGAAACACCATATATTTT. Residues: CASSQTGVGNTIYF.

The chain recombines TRBV6-5 with TRBJ1-2; TRBD1 might be the D (5 bases). The germline V and J ends were trimmed by 6 bases and 2 bases, with 10 bases remaining between them. The CDR3 sequence is 13 residues long. Germline V gene lookup returns CDR1 MNHEY and CDR2 SVGAGI. The CDR3 coding sequence is TGTGCCAGCAGCCCAGGGAAGAACTATGGCTACACCTTC. Translation gives CASSPGKNYGYTF.

V and J are TRBV7-7 and TRBJ2-7, with 13 bases aligning to TRBD2. The CDR3 is 15 amino acids. V was pared by 5 bases and J by 1 base, with 2 bases of the junction left unmatched. Looked up from germline, CDR1 is SSHAT and CDR2 is FNYEAQ (reference sequence). CDR3 nucleotide sequence: TGTGCCAGCAGCCCGGGACTAGCGGGGTCCTACGAGCAGTACTTC. It translates to CASSPGLAGSYEQYF.

The chain employs TRBV5-1 and TRBJ2-1, with D possibly being TRBD2 (5 bases). CDR1 is SGHRS and CDR2 is YFSETQ in the germline V gene. This CDR3 comprises 15 residues. Trimming left V 5 bases short and J 0 bases short, with 12 bases between. DNA of the CDR3: TGCGCCAGCAGTAACAGCGGTAGCTCCTACAATGAGCAGTTCTTC. It codes for CASSNSGSSYNEQFF.

The chain recombines TRBV5-1 with TRBJ1-3; 7 nucleotides match TRBD1. Per germline, CDR1 SGHRS and CDR2 YFSETQ. J lost 7 bases, V lost 4 bases, and 5 bases had no gene match. The CDR3 has 13 amino acids. CDR3 protein: CASSEGARNTIYF. The CDR3, as DNA: TGCGCCAGCAGCGAGGGGGCTCGGAACACCATATATTTT.